Listed below are T cell receptor beta chains from one sample, sequenced in a study of T cells in localized non-small cell lung cancer. Clones were sequenced by immunoSEQ multiplex PCR, and TCRdb holds only the in-frame ones, with some missing. There are 130,000 or so clones in the sample; around 90% occur only once, and around 1.7% lies in the top ten. The sequencing here drew on peripheral blood, taken before any cancer treatment. Receptor source: a female donor over 55 with stage I lung adenocarcinoma. Both conserved end residues are part of each CDR3. D genes are given only for firm matches. The size field is filled for only some rows; it gives once, few, many or a size class.

V gene	J gene	clone size	D gene	CDR3 DNA	CDR3 protein
TRBV14	TRBJ1-1	few	-	TGTGCCAGCAGCCATACCGGGAACACTGAAGCTTTCTTT	CASSHTGNTEAFF
TRBV30	TRBJ2-7	once	-	TGTGCCTGGACAGACAACTACGAGCAGTACTTC	CAWTDNYEQYF
TRBV18	TRBJ2-7	-	-	TGTGCCAGCCGGGGAGTGGGAGAGCAGTACTTC	CASRGVGEQYF
TRBV10-3	TRBJ2-1	-	TRBD1	TGTGCCATCAACAAAGGGACAGGAGGAAATTACAATGAGCAGTTCTTC	CAINKGTGGNYNEQFF
TRBV28	TRBJ2-7	-	TRBD2	TGTGCCAGCAGCCCCCCGGGAGCGGGAGAATACGAGCAGTACTTC	CASSPPGAGEYEQYF
TRBV6-6	TRBJ1-1	-	-	TGTGCCAGCATCCGACAGACCATGAACACTGAAGCTTTCTTT	CASIRQTMNTEAFF
TRBV15	TRBJ2-1	-	TRBD2	TGTGCCACCAGCAGTTCAGGTCTAGCGGGAGTAAATACTCTCTCCAATGAGCAGTTCTTC	CATSSSGLAGVNTLSNEQFF
TRBV7-7	TRBJ1-1	-	-	TGTGCTAGCAGCTTAGACCCCGAGACTGAAGCTTTCTTT	CASSLDPETEAFF
TRBV2	TRBJ1-4	-	TRBD1	TGTGCCAGCAGGGCGACAGGGACTGGCGAAAAACTGTTTTTT	CASRATGTGEKLFF
TRBV2	TRBJ1-1	few	-	TGTGCCAGCAGTGTGGTGGGGAACACTGAAGCTTTCTTT	CASSVVGNTEAFF
TRBV6-5	TRBJ1-2	few	-	TGTGCCAGCAAGGGGCAGGGTGGCTACACCTTC	CASKGQGGYTF
TRBV30	TRBJ2-3	-	-	TGTGCCTGGAGTGTGGGGGACAAGACAGATACGCAGTATTTT	CAWSVGDKTDTQYF
TRBV10-3	TRBJ1-5	-	-	TGTGCCATCACTCGAGATAGCAATCAGCCCCAGCATTTT	CAITRDSNQPQHF
TRBV28	TRBJ2-2	-	TRBD1	TGTGCCAGCGGGGGACAGCGCTCCACCGGGGAGCTGTTTTTT	CASGGQRSTGELFF
TRBV5-1	TRBJ2-7	-	-	TGCGCCAGCAGCTCGACTGCAGGGGACGGACAGTACTTC	CASSSTAGDGQYF
TRBV11-1	TRBJ2-1	-	TRBD2	TGTGCCAGTCTCAATCAGGGATCGCGGGAGCTTCATGAGCAGTTCTTC	CASLNQGSRELHEQFF
TRBV10-1	TRBJ2-7	-	TRBD1	TGCGCCAGCAGCGGACAGGGGGCCTACGAGCAGTACTTC	CASSGQGAYEQYF
TRBV6-5	TRBJ2-7	-	-	TGTGCCAGCAGTTACCGGACAGTTGCCTACGAGCAGTACTTC	CASSYRTVAYEQYF
TRBV10-3	TRBJ2-7	-	-	TGTGCCACCGGGACAAACGAGCAGTACTTC	CATGTNEQYF
TRBV5-6	TRBJ2-5	-	TRBD2	TGTGCCAGCAGCTTGCCCAGCGGGAGGGCCCGGGAGACCCAGTACTTC	CASSLPSGRARETQYF
TRBV20-1	TRBJ1-2	once	-	TGCAGTGCTAGATCCACCGGCTACACCTTC	CSARSTGYTF
TRBV25-1	TRBJ1-4	-	-	TGTGCCAGCAGTGGGATTCCCGGGACCCACGGCGGAAAACTGTTTTTT	CASSGIPGTHGGKLFF
TRBV9	TRBJ2-2	-	TRBD2	TGTGCCAGCAGCGACCCAGGGAGGGTAACCGGGGAGCTGTTTTTT	CASSDPGRVTGELFF
TRBV2	TRBJ1-1	-	-	TGTGCCAGCCAATTATTGGGACGATTCATGAACACTGAAGCTTTCTTT	CASQLLGRFMNTEAFF
TRBV5-1	TRBJ2-2	-	-	TGCGCCAGCAGCTTGGGCCAGGGCGCCGGGGAGCTGTTTTTT	CASSLGQGAGELFF
TRBV11-3	TRBJ2-1	once	-	TGTGCCAGCAGCCACCGGAGAGGGGGGAAATCCTACAATGAGCAGTTCTTC	CASSHRRGGKSYNEQFF
TRBV2	TRBJ2-6	-	TRBD1	TGTGCCAGCAGGGCCCGGACAGGGGGGGGCTCTGGGGCCAACGTCCTGACTTTC	CASRARTGGGSGANVLTF
TRBV11-2	TRBJ2-3	-	-	TGTGCCAGCAGCTTAGATATGTGGGATACGCAGTATTTT	CASSLDMWDTQYF
TRBV6-5	TRBJ2-1	-	TRBD2	TGTGCCAGCAGCCTGGGGGGAGGGTCCTACAATGAGCAGTTCTTC	CASSLGGGSYNEQFF
TRBV6-5	TRBJ2-1	once	-	TGTGCCAGCAGCGCGGGACCGGGCACCTACAATGAGCAGTTCTTC	CASSAGPGTYNEQFF
TRBV10-3	TRBJ2-1	-	TRBD2	TGTGCCATCAGTGGTAGCGGGAGGGCCACGAATGAGCAGTTCTTC	CAISGSGRATNEQFF
TRBV28	TRBJ1-4	-	TRBD1	TGTGCCAGCAGCCCCCGGGACAGGGGGGAAAAACTGTTTTTT	CASSPRDRGEKLFF
TRBV6-1	TRBJ1-1	-	-	TGTGCCAGCAGTGAGAGGGTGGGGATGAACACTGAAGCTTTCTTT	CASSERVGMNTEAFF
TRBV5-6	TRBJ2-7	-	TRBD1	TGTGCCAGCAGCCCCCGGGACAGACACTACGAGCAGTACTTC	CASSPRDRHYEQYF
TRBV5-6	TRBJ1-1	-	-	TGTGCCAGCAGCCTCGCCGTAGGGGCGAATGCGCACACTGAAGCTTTCTTT	CASSLAVGANAHTEAFF
TRBV5-1	TRBJ2-3	-	TRBD1	TGCGCCAGCAGCCCGCTGACAGGGACCAGCACAGATACGCAGTATTTT	CASSPLTGTSTDTQYF
TRBV16	TRBJ1-4	-	-	TGTGCCAGCAGCCCCATTTCCCGTGAAAAACTGTTTTTT	CASSPISREKLFF
TRBV30	TRBJ1-1	-	-	TGTGCCTGGGGAAACACACGGAGGACTGAAGCTTTCTTT	CAWGNTRRTEAFF
TRBV25-1	TRBJ2-7	-	-	TGTGCCAGCAGTGTTGTAGGGTACGAGCAGTACTTC	CASSVVGYEQYF
TRBV5-1	TRBJ2-1	-	-	TGCGCCAGCAGCTTGCAAGGGCTTAGCTCCTACAATGAGCAGTTCTTC	CASSLQGLSSYNEQFF
TRBV28	TRBJ2-7	-	TRBD2	TGTGCCAGCAGCACTAGCGGGACCGGGCGGTCCGAGCAGTACTTC	CASSTSGTGRSEQYF
TRBV7-9	TRBJ1-5	-	-	TGTGCCAGCAGCTTGGGCGAGGGGTACAATCAGCCCCAGCATTTT	CASSLGEGYNQPQHF
TRBV19	TRBJ1-5	-	-	TGTGCCAGTAGTATAGATCTAGGGAATAGCAATCAGCCCCAGCATTTT	CASSIDLGNSNQPQHF
TRBV11-1	TRBJ1-4	once	-	TGTGCCAGCAGCCCCGGGACGCTCACGCCAAAACTGTTTTTT	CASSPGTLTPKLFF
TRBV6-1	TRBJ2-3	-	TRBD2	TGTGCCAGCAGTAAAGCGGGACGGACGGCAGATACGCAGTATTTT	CASSKAGRTADTQYF
TRBV28	TRBJ2-2	-	-	TGTGCCAGCAGTTTATGGGACTACCAAAATGAAGTGTTTTTT	CASSLWDYQNEVFF
TRBV7-3	TRBJ2-1	-	TRBD2	TGTGCCAGCAGCCTGACCGGGACTAGCGGACTCGATGAGCAGTTCTTC	CASSLTGTSGLDEQFF
TRBV30	TRBJ2-1	-	TRBD2	TGTGCCTGGCGACTAGCGGGAGGAATTGGTGAGCAGTTCTTC	CAWRLAGGIGEQFF